This entry concerns a single T cell receptor (beta chain). The CDR3 length is 15 residues. Germline V lookup: CDR1 GTSNPN, CDR2 SVGIG (reference sequence). With 2 bases removed from V and 3 bases from J, the gap between germline ends came to 17 bases. This sample is drawn from a study of control samples from healthy donors and cancer patients. Profiling relied on immunoSEQ multiplex PCR, and the TCRdb table lists in-frame clones only, not all of them. This sample has about 95,000 clones, with 88% found just once. Material for sequencing was blood. The chain uses TRBV30 and TRBJ2-7, with D uncertain. The sequence was obtained from a woman between 70 and 85 years old in good health. The CDR3 loop is CAWSPRWGRSYEQYF. The CDR3 coding sequence is TGTGCCTGGAGTCCACGGTGGGGAAGAAGCTACGAGCAGTACTTC.